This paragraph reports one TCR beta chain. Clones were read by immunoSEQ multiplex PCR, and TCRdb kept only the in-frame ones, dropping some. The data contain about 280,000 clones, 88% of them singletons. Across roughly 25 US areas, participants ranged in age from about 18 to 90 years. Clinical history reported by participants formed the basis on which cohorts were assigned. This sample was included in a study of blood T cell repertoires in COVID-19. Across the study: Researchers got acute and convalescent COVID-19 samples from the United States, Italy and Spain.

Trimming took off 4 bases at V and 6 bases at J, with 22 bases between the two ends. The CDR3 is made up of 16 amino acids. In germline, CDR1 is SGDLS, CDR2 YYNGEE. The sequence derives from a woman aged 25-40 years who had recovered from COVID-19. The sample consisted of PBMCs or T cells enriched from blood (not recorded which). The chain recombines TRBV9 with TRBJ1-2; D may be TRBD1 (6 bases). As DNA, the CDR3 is TGTGCCAGCAGCCCTACAGAGAACAGGGTTTGGGATGGCTACACCTTC. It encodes CASSPTENRVWDGYTF. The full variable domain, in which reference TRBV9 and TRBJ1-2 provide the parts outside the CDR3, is DSGVTQTPKHLITATGQRVTLRCSPRSGDLSVYWYQQSLDQGLQFLIQYYNGEERAKGNILERFSAQQFPDLHSELNLSSLELGDSALYFCASSPTENRVWDGYTFGSGTRLTVV.